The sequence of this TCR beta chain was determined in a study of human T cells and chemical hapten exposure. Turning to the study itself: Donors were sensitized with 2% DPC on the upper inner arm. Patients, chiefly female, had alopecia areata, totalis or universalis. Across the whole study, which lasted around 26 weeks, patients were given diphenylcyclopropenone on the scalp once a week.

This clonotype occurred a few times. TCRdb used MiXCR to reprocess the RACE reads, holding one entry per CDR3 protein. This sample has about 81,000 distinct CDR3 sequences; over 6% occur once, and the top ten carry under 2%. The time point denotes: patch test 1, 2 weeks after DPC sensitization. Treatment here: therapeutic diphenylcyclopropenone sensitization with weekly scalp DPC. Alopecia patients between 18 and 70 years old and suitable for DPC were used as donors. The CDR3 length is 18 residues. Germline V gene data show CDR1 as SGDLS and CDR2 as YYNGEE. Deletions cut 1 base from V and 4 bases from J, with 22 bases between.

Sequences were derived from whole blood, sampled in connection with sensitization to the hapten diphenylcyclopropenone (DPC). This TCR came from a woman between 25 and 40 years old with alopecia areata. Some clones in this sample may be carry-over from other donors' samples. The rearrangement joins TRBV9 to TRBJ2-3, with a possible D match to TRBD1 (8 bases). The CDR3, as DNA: TGTGCCAGCAGCGTATATGCCCCCCGGACAGGGAGGGCAGATACGCAGTATTTT. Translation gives CASSVYAPRTGRADTQYF.